This T cell receptor beta chain was documented in a study of radiotherapy plus CTLA-4 blockade in lung cancer. Study findings and constraints: After treatment with radiotherapy plus ipilimumab, TCR clones that came from the tumor expanded in blood.

Chemo-refractory metastatic non-small-cell lung cancer patients were treated with focal radiation plus CTLA-4 blockade with ipilimumab. Clones were sequenced by immunoSEQ multiplex PCR, and TCRdb holds only the in-frame ones, with some missing. The table lists about 28,000 clones, over 60% of them singletons, with 15% to 20% in the top ten. The V gene end was trimmed by 5 bases and the J gene end by 7 bases; junction bases not matched to a gene: 13. This CDR3 comprises 17 residues. The germline V gene encodes CDR1 MNHEY and CDR2 SMNVEV (reference sequence). About this clone: The target antigen is unknown.

The clonotype originates from a human donor with non-small cell lung cancer that progressed on radiotherapy plus ipilimumab. V usage is TRBV27 and J usage is TRBJ1-4; the match to TRBD1 covers 10 bases. The sequences come from peripheral blood, collected from a patient treated with radiotherapy plus ipilimumab. CDR3 nucleotide sequence: TGTGCCAGCAGTGTTACGGGACAGGGGAACGTAGGTGAAAAACTGTTTTTT. Its protein product is CASSVTGQGNVGEKLFF.